These T cell receptor beta chains were read from a single sample in a study of CD8+CD57+ T cells in acquired aplastic anemia. TCRdb re-analysed the reads in MiXCR, keeping a single row per CDR3 protein. The data show 130,000 or so distinct CDR3 sequences, 50% to 70% seen once. The specimen sequenced was sorted CD4+, CD8+, or CD8+CD57+ T cells (not recorded which) from PBMCs. These receptors were taken from a human donor with aplastic anemia. Each CDR3 is given with its conserved first and last residue. A D gene is named only where the DNA matches it firmly. Size tells how often a clone was seen (once, few, many) or the class of an expanded clone, and some rows leave it out.

J: TRBJ2-5
D: NA
size: NA
V: TRBV29-1
DNA: TGCAGCGTTGAGGGCAGCCGCCGGGGGACCCAGTACTTC
CDR3: CSVEGSRRGTQYF

J: TRBJ1-2
D: NA
size: NA
V: TRBV24-1
DNA: TGTGCCACCAGGGGACCGGGGGCCCGAGGGGAAGTCTATGGCTACACCTTC
CDR3: CATRGPGARGEVYGYTF

J: TRBJ1-2
D: NA
size: NA
V: TRBV7-9
DNA: TGTGCCAGCGGCGAAGACAGCTATGGCTACACCTTC
CDR3: CASGEDSYGYTF

J: TRBJ1-2
D: TRBD1
size: many
V: TRBV9
DNA: TGTGCCAGCAGCCCCGCGGGGACAGGGGGCACTGGCTACACCTTC
CDR3: CASSPAGTGGTGYTF

J: TRBJ2-7
D: TRBD1
size: NA
V: TRBV29-1
DNA: TGCAGCGTTGAAATCTTAGGGACAGGGGACGAGCAGTACTTC
CDR3: CSVEILGTGDEQYF

J: TRBJ1-1
D: NA
size: NA
V: TRBV7-2
DNA: TGTGCCAGCAGCCAGTCGGGGACTGAAGCTTTCTTT
CDR3: CASSQSGTEAFF

J: TRBJ2-5
D: NA
size: NA
V: TRBV4-1
DNA: TGCGCCAGCAGCCAAGAGGGCCTCGGGGGAGAGACCCAGTACTTC
CDR3: CASSQEGLGGETQYF

J: TRBJ2-7
D: NA
size: NA
V: TRBV19
DNA: TGTGCCAGTAGTTTTGGCAGCCACTACGAGCAGTACTTC
CDR3: CASSFGSHYEQYF

J: TRBJ2-7
D: TRBD2
size: many
V: TRBV7-9
DNA: TGTGCCAGCAGCTTAGCGGGTATGGGAGCGGGAGACCCCTACGAGCAGTACTTC
CDR3: CASSLAGMGAGDPYEQYF

J: TRBJ2-1
D: NA
size: NA
V: TRBV19
DNA: TGTGTCCCGCGTGAATACCTCCGCAATGAGCAGTTCTTC
CDR3: CVPREYLRNEQFF

J: TRBJ2-1
D: TRBD1
size: many
V: TRBV5-6
DNA: TGTGCCAGCAGCCCAGGGACAGGGAGAGATGAGCAGTTCTTC
CDR3: CASSPGTGRDEQFF

J: TRBJ2-1
D: TRBD2
size: NA
V: TRBV10-2
DNA: TGCGCCGCAACCGGGCGGGGGGGCTGGAGTGAGCAGTTCTTC
CDR3: CAATGRGGWSEQFF

J: TRBJ2-1
D: TRBD2
size: NA
V: TRBV20-1
DNA: TGCAGTGCTAGAACTAGCGGGATGGATGAGCAGTTCTTC
CDR3: CSARTSGMDEQFF

J: TRBJ2-7
D: NA
size: NA
V: TRBV4-2
DNA: TGTGCCAGCAGCGCAAGCAGACTAGAACAAGGGATCTACGAGCAGTACTTC
CDR3: CASSASRLEQGIYEQYF

J: TRBJ2-3
D: NA
size: NA
V: TRBV25-1
DNA: TGTGCCAGCAGTCAAGGTGAGGGTAAAGATACGCAGTATTTT
CDR3: CASSQGEGKDTQYF

J: TRBJ2-5
D: NA
size: NA
V: TRBV7-2
DNA: TGTGCCAGCACCCACGGACGTCAAGAGACCCAGTACTTC
CDR3: CASTHGRQETQYF

J: TRBJ1-1
D: TRBD1
size: once
V: TRBV20-1
DNA: TGCAGTGCTAGCACAGGGGGGTATGGGGCTGAAGCTTTCTTT
CDR3: CSASTGGYGAEAFF

J: TRBJ2-1
D: NA
size: NA
V: TRBV9
DNA: TGTGCCAGCAGCGTAGAAGGGTACTCCTACAATGAGCAGTTCTTC
CDR3: CASSVEGYSYNEQFF

J: TRBJ1-5
D: NA
size: NA
V: TRBV28
DNA: TGTGCCAGTACCTCGGCCGGTTTCGGCAATCAGCCCCAGCATTTT
CDR3: CASTSAGFGNQPQHF

J: TRBJ1-1
D: NA
size: NA
V: TRBV5-4
DNA: TGTGCCAGCAGCTCCCGCTCGTCGGGTTACACTGAAGCTTTCTTT
CDR3: CASSSRSSGYTEAFF

J: TRBJ2-7
D: TRBD2
size: NA
V: TRBV24-1
DNA: TGTGCCACCAGTGACAGCGGGACTAGCGGTTCCTACTACGAGCAGTACTTC
CDR3: CATSDSGTSGSYYEQYF

J: TRBJ2-1
D: NA
size: few
V: TRBV25-1
DNA: TGTGCCAGCAGTCATGGGGACTCCCGGGGGAATGAGCAGTTCTTC
CDR3: CASSHGDSRGNEQFF

J: TRBJ1-4
D: NA
size: NA
V: TRBV2
DNA: TGTGCCAGCAGTGACACAAAAATCGAAAAACTGTTTTTT
CDR3: CASSDTKIEKLFF

J: TRBJ2-1
D: NA
size: NA
V: TRBV7-6
DNA: TGTGCCAGCAGCTTGGGACGGGACCTAGGGAATGAGCAGTTCTTC
CDR3: CASSLGRDLGNEQFF

J: TRBJ1-6
D: NA
size: NA
V: TRBV24-1
DNA: TGTGCCACCAGTTCCAAATTGTCCTCCTATAATTCACCCCTCCACTTT
CDR3: CATSSKLSSYNSPLHF

J: TRBJ2-2
D: TRBD1
size: NA
V: TRBV29-1
DNA: TGCAGCGTCGCGAGGGGACAGGGGGCCGGGGAGCTGTTTTTT
CDR3: CSVARGQGAGELFF

J: TRBJ2-7
D: TRBD1
size: NA
V: TRBV20-1
DNA: TGCAGTGCTAGATCTCGGACAGGGCGCGAGCAGTACTTC
CDR3: CSARSRTGREQYF

J: TRBJ1-5
D: NA
size: NA
V: TRBV2
DNA: TGTGCCAGCAGTGAAAGCAGGGCCCTCAATCAGCCCCAGCATTTT
CDR3: CASSESRALNQPQHF

J: TRBJ2-1
D: TRBD2
size: many
V: TRBV7-3
DNA: TGTGCCAGCAGCAAAACGGGACTAGCGGGGGGCCAAGTCGACAATGAGCAGTTCTTC
CDR3: CASSKTGLAGGQVDNEQFF

J: TRBJ1-1
D: NA
size: NA
V: TRBV12-3/TRBV12-4
DNA: TGTGCCAGCAGTTTAGTCGGGGGAAACACTGAAGCTTTCTTT
CDR3: CASSLVGGNTEAFF

J: TRBJ1-5
D: NA
size: few
V: TRBV15
DNA: TGTGCCAGCAGACGGAGCGGACTCTCCCCACGCCAGCATTTT
CDR3: CASRRSGLSPRQHF

J: TRBJ2-1
D: TRBD1
size: NA
V: TRBV10-1
DNA: TGCGCCAGCAGTGAGTCTTCTGGGACAGGGGTCTGGGATGAGCAGTTCTTC
CDR3: CASSESSGTGVWDEQFF